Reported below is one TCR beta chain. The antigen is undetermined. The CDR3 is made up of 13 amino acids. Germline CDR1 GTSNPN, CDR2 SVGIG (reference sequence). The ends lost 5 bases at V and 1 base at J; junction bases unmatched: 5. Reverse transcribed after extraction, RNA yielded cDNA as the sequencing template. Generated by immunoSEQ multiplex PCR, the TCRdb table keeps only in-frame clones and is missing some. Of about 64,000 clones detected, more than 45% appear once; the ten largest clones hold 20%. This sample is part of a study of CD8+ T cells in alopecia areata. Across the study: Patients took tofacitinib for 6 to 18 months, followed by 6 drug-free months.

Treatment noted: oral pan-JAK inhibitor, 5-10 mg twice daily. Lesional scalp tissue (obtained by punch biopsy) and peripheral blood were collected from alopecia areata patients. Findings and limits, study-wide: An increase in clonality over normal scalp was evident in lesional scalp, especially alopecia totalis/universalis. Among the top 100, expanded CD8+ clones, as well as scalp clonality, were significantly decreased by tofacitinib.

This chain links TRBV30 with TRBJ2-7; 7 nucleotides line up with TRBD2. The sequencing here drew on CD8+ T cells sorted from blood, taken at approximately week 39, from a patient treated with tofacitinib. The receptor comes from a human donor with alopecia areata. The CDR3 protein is CAWGRDLSYEQYF. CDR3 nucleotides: TGTGCCTGGGGGAGGGACTTGTCCTACGAGCAGTACTTC.